The next 20 T cell receptor beta chains were all read from a single sample in a study of blood T cell repertoires in COVID-19. Assay used: immunoSEQ multiplex PCR; TCRdb lists only in-frame clones, some missing. The sample includes about 71,000 clones, approximately 92% seen only once; the top ten take 0.7% to 0.9%. What was sequenced was peripheral blood. These receptors were obtained from an elderly woman with acute or convalescent COVID-19.

This chain links TRBV5-1 with TRBJ2-7; D call uncertain. Germline V gene data show CDR1 as SGHRS and CDR2 as YFSETQ. The CDR3 totals 13 residues. Trimming removed 4 bases from V and 0 bases from J, with 8 bases in between. The CDR3 nucleotides are TGCGCCAGCAGCAACGGGTACTCCTACGAGCAGTACTTC. This codes for CASSNGYSYEQYF.

The chain's CDR3 is CASSLSTGDQFF. CDR3 DNA: TGCGCCAGCAGTTTATCAACAGGGGATCAGTTCTTC. This rearrangement joins TRBV5-1 to TRBJ2-1; 7 bases are shared with TRBD1. The germline V gene has CDR1 SGHRS and CDR2 YFSETQ. V gave up 5 bases and J gave up 13 bases; unmatched junction bases: 9. The CDR3 totals 12 residues.

The V call is TRBV20-1, the J call TRBJ2-7; D gene ambiguous. Trimming cost V 0 bases and J 6 bases, with 6 bases left between them. Germline V gene data show CDR1 as DFQATT and CDR2 as SNEGSKA (reference sequence). This CDR3 is 11 amino acids long. CDR3 coding DNA: TGCAGTGCTAGAGATCTAAGCGAGCAGTACTTC. Translation: CSARDLSEQYF.

This chain connects TRBV25-1 to TRBJ1-5, with D perhaps matching TRBD1 (5 bases). CDR1 is MGHDK and CDR2 is SYGVNS in the germline V gene. The CDR3 loop spans 15 amino acids. V lost 5 bases and J lost 0, with 11 bases in between. Here the CDR3 DNA reads TGTGCCAGCAGTCCCGGGGGGTATAGCAATCAGCCCCAGCATTTT. It specifies CASSPGGYSNQPQHF.

The J gene is TRBJ2-6, the V gene TRBV6-2 or TRBV6-3, with D possibly being TRBD1 (6 bases). This CDR3 contains 18 residues. Germline loops: CDR1 MNHEY, CDR2 SVGEGT. Trimming shortened V by 4 bases and J by 2 bases, and 18 bases separated the two germline ends. Here the CDR3 reads CASSFTLLYRAGANVLTF. The CDR3 region has the DNA TGTGCCAGCAGTTTCACTCTCCTCTACAGGGCTGGGGCCAACGTCCTGACTTTC.

This clone was recorded once. The CDR3 protein is CATSREVRTRGNQPQHF. DNA for the CDR3: TGTGCCACCAGCAGAGAGGTCCGGACGAGGGGCAATCAGCCCCAGCATTTT. V gene TRBV15 combines with J gene TRBJ1-5; the D is unclear. V dropped 0 bases and J dropped 2 bases, with 14 bases sitting between them. Germline V gives CDR1 LNHNV, CDR2 YYDKDF (reference sequence). CDR3 length: 17 amino acids.

The chain recombines TRBV20-1 with TRBJ2-3, with D unclear. Germline CDR1 and CDR2: DFQATT and SNEGSKA (reference sequence). The CDR3 is 11 amino acids. V shed 7 bases and J shed 6 bases, with 11 bases lying between them. This chain's CDR3 is CSGKRSDTQYF. In DNA, the CDR3 is TGCAGTGGTAAGAGGTCGGATACGCAGTATTTT.

This chain connects TRBV9 to TRBJ2-1; 12 nucleotides agree with TRBD1. V shed 3 bases and J 8 bases; nucleotides not matched to a gene: 6. The CDR3 contains 15 residues. In germline, CDR1 is SGDLS, CDR2 YYNGEE. The CDR3 here is CASSGGTGGLDEQFF. Written as DNA, the CDR3 is TGTGCCAGCAGCGGGGGGACAGGGGGCCTCGATGAGCAGTTCTTC.

The V gene is TRBV5-1, the J gene TRBJ1-1; no reliable D call. The CDR3 runs to 14 residues. Trimming cost V 1 base and J 0 bases, with 7 bases left between them. Germline V gene lookup returns CDR1 SGHRS and CDR2 YFSETQ. CDR3 coding DNA: TGCGCCAGCAGCTTGACGGAGTTGAACACTGAAGCTTTCTTT. Translated, it gives CASSLTELNTEAFF.

V gene TRBV7-9 combines with J gene TRBJ2-1; D remains unclear. V lost 5 bases and J lost 15, with 14 bases in between. The CDR3 runs 11 residues. Germline CDR1 SEHNR, CDR2 FQNEAQ (reference sequence). The CDR3 loop reads CASSLAPSRFF. In DNA, the CDR3 is TGTGCCAGCAGCCTGGCCCCGTCTCGGTTCTTC.

This clone was observed a single time. The rearrangement uses TRBV7-2 and TRBJ1-6; 10 bases match TRBD1. Trimming at V came to 5 bases and at J to 13 bases, leaving 5 bases not matched to a gene. Germline CDR1 is SGHTA and CDR2 is FQGNSA. This CDR3 spans 13 amino acids. The CDR3, as DNA: TGTGCCAGCAGCGATCCGGGACAGGGGCCCCTCCACTTT. Encoded protein: CASSDPGQGPLHF.

This sequence joins TRBV11-2 and TRBJ1-5; possibly TRBD1 for D (6 bases). Germline lookup yields CDR1 SGHAT and CDR2 FQNNGV. The CDR3 spans 15 residues. Trimming removed 3 bases at V and 3 bases at J, with 12 bases between. CDR3 sequence: CASSFGRDNNQPQHF. In DNA form, the CDR3 reads TGTGCCAGCAGCTTCGGCCGGGACAACAATCAGCCCCAGCATTTT. The full variable domain, completed using reference TRBV11-2 and TRBJ1-5, is EAGVAQSPRYKIIEKRQSVAFWCNPISGHATLYWYQQILGQGPKLLIQFQNNGVVDDSQLPKDRFSAERLKGVDSTLKIQPAKLEDSAVYLCASSFGRDNNQPQHFGDGTRLSIL.

The rearrangement uses TRBV28 and TRBJ2-7; 7 bases match TRBD2. The germline V gene has CDR1 MDHEN and CDR2 SYDVKM. This CDR3 has 14 residues. V trimming: 4 bases; J trimming: 0 bases; junction bases outside the gene matches: 3. The CDR3 region has the DNA TGTGCCAGCAGTTACGGGGGGAGCTCCTACGAGCAGTACTTC. Amino acids: CASSYGGSSYEQYF.

The CDR3 is CASSRSSDSYEQYF. CDR3 coding DNA: TGTGCCAGCAGCCGCTCTAGCGACTCCTACGAGCAGTACTTC. The V gene is TRBV7-3, the J gene TRBJ2-7; possible D gene TRBD2, 6 bases. This CDR3 has 14 residues. From germline, CDR1 is SGHTA and CDR2 FQGTGA. The V gene lost 5 bases and the J gene lost 0 bases, with 11 bases spanning the gap.

This clone appeared a single time. The chain joins TRBV19 to TRBJ1-5; 7 nucleotides match TRBD1. Trimming at V came to 2 bases and at J to 2 bases, leaving 3 bases not matched to a gene. The germline V gene encodes CDR1 LNHDA and CDR2 SQIVND (reference sequence). The CDR3 is 15 residues long. CDR3 sequence: CASSIQQGGNQPQHF. The CDR3 DNA follows: TGTGCCAGTAGTATACAGCAGGGGGGCAATCAGCCCCAGCATTTT.

The gene calls are TRBV11-3 and TRBJ1-1, with 11 positions matching TRBD1. Per germline, CDR1 SGHNT and CDR2 YENEEA. There are 15 residues in the CDR3. With 3 bases clipped from V and 2 bases from J, the junction kept 2 bases outside the gene matches. The CDR3 reads CASSLGTGGNTEAFF. DNA for the CDR3: TGTGCCAGCAGCTTGGGGACAGGGGGAAACACTGAAGCTTTCTTT.

This CDR3 is CASSQELLSTDTQYF. CDR3 in DNA: TGCGCCAGCAGCCAAGAGTTACTAAGCACAGATACGCAGTATTTT. V is TRBV4-3 and J is TRBJ2-3; no reliable D call. The CDR3 extends over 15 amino acids. The V end was cut by 0 bases, the J end by 0 bases, with 7 bases between. Germline values: CDR1 LGHNA, CDR2 YSLEER.

This clone was observed a single time. The gene calls are TRBV7-6 and TRBJ2-1, with D possibly matching TRBD2 (7 bases). Per the germline V gene, CDR1 is SGHVS and CDR2 is FNYEAQ. The CDR3 runs to 14 residues. Trimming left V 5 bases short and J 7 bases short, with 15 bases between. The CDR3 coding sequence is TGTGCCAGCAGCCGGGGGGCATTCATGAATGAGCAGTTCTTC. It codes for CASSRGAFMNEQFF.

The table lists this clone with a count of one. The chain links TRBV7-3 to TRBJ2-1, with 14 bases matching TRBD2. The CDR3 has 17 amino acids. Germline V gives CDR1 SGHTA, CDR2 FQGTGA. V dropped 2 bases and J dropped 6; count of bases not matched to a gene: 6. This CDR3 is CASSLRGTSGSPNEQFF. The CDR3 DNA reads as TGTGCCAGCAGCTTACGGGGGACTAGCGGGAGCCCCAATGAGCAGTTCTTC.

The chain has TRBV5-8 and TRBJ2-7; weak D call: TRBD1 (6 bases). The CDR3 is 13 residues long. The germline V gene has CDR1 SGHTS and CDR2 YDEGEE. With 3 bases removed from V and 2 bases from J, the gap between germline ends came to 9 bases. The CDR3 DNA reads TGTGCCAGCAGCTCCGACAGGACCTACGAGCAGTACTTC. Translated: CASSSDRTYEQYF.